The 21 T cell receptor beta chains below were found in one sample sequenced in a study of blood T cell repertoires in COVID-19. Produced via immunoSEQ multiplex PCR; TCRdb's table is partial and in-frame only. Here the sample spans approximately 100,000 clones, more than 60% being singletons. The sequencing input was peripheral blood. These receptors were taken from a man between 65 and 80 years old with acute or convalescent COVID-19.

This clone showed up just once. The rearrangement uses TRBV12-3 or TRBV12-4 and TRBJ2-5; no clear D gene. Trimming left V 2 bases short and J 6 bases short, with 4 bases between. The CDR3 covers 11 residues. The CDR3 reads CASSLSKTQYF. CDR3 sequence (DNA): TGTGCCAGCAGTTTAAGCAAGACCCAGTACTTC.

The rearrangement joins TRBV30 to TRBJ2-5, with TRBD2 matching over 14 bases. The germline V gene has CDR1 GTSNPN and CDR2 SVGIG (reference sequence). V shed 2 bases, J shed 10 bases, and the junction held 3 bases outside the gene matches. The CDR3 runs 13 residues. CDR3 bases: TGTGCCTGGAGTTTGACTAGCGGGAGGGACCAGTACTTC. This codes for CAWSLTSGRDQYF. Full variable domain (missing parts from reference TRBV30 and TRBJ2-5): SQTIHQWPATLVQPVGSPLSLECTVEGTSNPNLYWYRQAAGRGLQLLFYSVGIGQISSEVPQNLSASRPQDRQFILSSKKLLLSDSGFYLCAWSLTSGRDQYFGPGTRLLVL.

The V gene is TRBV5-1, the J gene TRBJ2-5; 7 bases align to TRBD2. After removal of 0 bases from V and 2 bases from J, the junction contained 13 bases not matched to a gene. Per germline, CDR1 SGHRS and CDR2 YFSETQ. CDR3 size: 18 residues. This CDR3 reads CASSLVERASGPQETQYF. For the CDR3, the DNA is TGCGCCAGCAGCTTGGTTGAGCGGGCTAGCGGACCTCAAGAGACCCAGTACTTC.

This chain connects TRBV5-1 to TRBJ1-1, with D unresolved. V shed 3 bases and J shed 1 base, with 13 bases lying between them. CDR3 length: 15 amino acids. The V gene's germline CDR1 is SGHRS and CDR2 YFSETQ. DNA of the CDR3: TGCGCCAGCAGCTCGGACGGGGTCCCGAACACTGAAGCTTTCTTT. Amino acid sequence: CASSSDGVPNTEAFF.

A few counts support this clone. CDR3 protein: CASGGASGGSYNEQFF. The CDR3 coding sequence is TGTGCCAGCGGTGGGGCTAGCGGAGGCTCCTACAATGAGCAGTTCTTC. The rearrangement joins TRBV21-1 to TRBJ2-1; the table's D gene call, TRBD2, was not cross checked with the DNA. TRBV21-1 is given as a pseudogene. The CDR3 is 16 amino acids.

The V and J genes are TRBV4-2 and TRBJ1-1, with 7 bases aligning to TRBD1. With 3 bases clipped from V and 2 bases from J, the junction kept 9 bases outside the gene matches. Germline V lookup: CDR1 LGHNA, CDR2 YNFKEQ. The CDR3 runs 16 residues. The CDR3 is CASSQEGQRINTEAFF. As DNA, the CDR3 is TGTGCCAGCAGCCAGGAGGGACAGCGGATCAACACTGAAGCTTTCTTT.

This chain links TRBV27 with TRBJ2-7; 15 nucleotides line up with TRBD2. V trimming: 2 bases; J trimming: 7 bases; junction bases outside the gene matches: 12. The CDR3 extends over 18 amino acids. Germline V CDR1 and CDR2: MNHEY, SMNVEV (reference sequence). For the CDR3, the DNA is TGTGCCAGCAGTTTACAACCGGGGACTAGCGGGAGGAAAGGGGAGCAGTACTTC. This translates into CASSLQPGTSGRKGEQYF.

This chain uses TRBV30 with TRBJ2-2; D is ambiguous. V lost 1 base, J lost 4 bases, and 7 bases lay in between. Germline CDR1 is GTSNPN and CDR2 is SVGIG (reference sequence). The CDR3 spans 13 residues. In nucleotides, the CDR3 is TGTGCCTGGAGTGGGTTCAGCACCGGGGAGCTGTTTTTT. Translation gives CAWSGFSTGELFF.

The chain is built from TRBV7-9 and TRBJ2-6; D is possibly TRBD2 (7 bases). The germline CDR1 and CDR2 sequences are SEHNR and FQNEAQ (reference sequence). Between the trimmed V and J ends, which lost 4 bases and 0 bases, there was a span of 19 bases. This CDR3 comprises 19 residues. The CDR3 sequence is CASSWAIGGPTSGANVLTF. CDR3 in DNA: TGTGCCAGCAGCTGGGCTATCGGGGGGCCGACCTCTGGGGCCAACGTCCTGACTTTC.

The chain recombines TRBV11-2 with TRBJ1-5; D is unresolved. Per the germline V gene, CDR1 is SGHAT and CDR2 is FQNNGV. The CDR3 length is 13 residues. V lost 5 bases and J lost 6, with 11 bases in between. Written as DNA, the CDR3 is TGTGCCAGCAGCACCCAGACGGGTCAGCCCCAGCATTTT. Translating it yields CASSTQTGQPQHF.

This clone was detected only a few times. V is TRBV19 and J is TRBJ1-5; 7 bases agree with TRBD1. Germline-derived CDR1 and CDR2 are LNHDA and SQIVND (reference sequence). The CDR3 loop spans 15 amino acids. Unmatched junction bases numbered 9, after V lost 3 bases and J lost 7 bases. DNA for the CDR3: TGTGCCAGTAGTATGGTAGGGGCAGGGGGACAGCCCCAGCATTTT. It yields the protein CASSMVGAGGQPQHF. Supplemented by reference TRBV19 and TRBJ1-5, the full variable domain reads DGGITQSPKYLFRKEGQNVTLSCEQNLNHDAMYWYRQDPGQGLRLIYYSQIVNDFQKGDIAEGYSVSREKKESFPLTVTSAQKNPTAFYLCASSMVGAGGQPQHFGDGTRLSIL.

The CDR3 sequence: CSVERQGGLYQETQYF. The CDR3 DNA reads TGCAGCGTTGAACGACAGGGGGGCTTATACCAAGAGACCCAGTACTTC. The chain combines TRBV29-1 with TRBJ2-5; 9 nucleotides agree with TRBD1. The ends lost 2 bases at V and 0 bases at J; junction bases unmatched: 7. Germline CDR1 reads SQVTM; CDR2 reads ANQGSEA. CDR3 length: 16 amino acids.

The V and J genes are TRBV25-1 and TRBJ1-1; D perhaps matches TRBD1 (5 bases). The V end was cut by 0 bases, the J end by 5 bases, with 10 bases between. Per germline, CDR1 MGHDK and CDR2 SYGVNS. The CDR3 loop spans 14 amino acids. CDR3 sequence reads: CASSEYRGGTEAFF. CDR3 nucleotides: TGTGCCAGCAGTGAATATCGGGGGGGGACTGAAGCTTTCTTT.

The chain joins TRBV7-2 to TRBJ1-5; 8 positions agree with TRBD1. CDR3 length: 15 amino acids. Trimming at V came to 2 bases and at J to 7 bases, leaving 7 bases not matched to a gene. Germline assignment: CDR1 SGHTA and CDR2 FQGNSA. CDR3 sequence (DNA): TGTGCCAGCAGCTTAATTCAGGGGGCGGAACAGCCCCAGCATTTT. It encodes CASSLIQGAEQPQHF.

This rearrangement joins TRBV4-1 to TRBJ2-1; TRBD2 agrees at 14 bases. Germline V CDR1 and CDR2: MGHRA, YSYEKL. V trimming: 4 bases; J trimming: 6 bases; junction bases outside the gene matches: 11. The CDR3 is made up of 18 amino acids. CDR3 coding DNA: TGCGCCAGCAGCCGGGGGACTAGCGGGAGTATCCGAGGCAATGAGCAGTTCTTC. As protein: CASSRGTSGSIRGNEQFF.

This chain uses TRBV7-2 with TRBJ1-2; no clear D gene. Germline-derived CDR1 and CDR2 are SGHTA and FQGNSA. This CDR3 has 14 residues. The V end was cut by 5 bases, the J end by 4 bases, with 14 bases between. DNA for the CDR3: TGTGCCAGCAGCCCGAGGCGCGGTAGCTATGGCTACACCTTC. Protein sequence: CASSPRRGSYGYTF.

The genes are TRBV18 and TRBJ2-7, with 8 bases aligning to TRBD1. The CDR3 extends over 16 amino acids. The V gene's germline CDR1 is KGHSH and CDR2 LQKENI. V lost 6 bases, J lost 4 bases, and 14 bases stayed unmatched. The CDR3 reads CASSSQQGGTLYEQYF. CDR3 coding DNA: TGTGCCAGCTCCAGTCAACAGGGGGGTACGCTTTACGAGCAGTACTTC. Drawing the rest from reference TRBV18 and TRBJ2-7, the complete variable domain is NAGVMQNPRHLVRRRGQEARLRCSPMKGHSHVYWYRQLPEEGLKFMVYLQKENIIDESGMPKERFSAEFPKEGPSILRIQQVVRGDSAAYFCASSSQQGGTLYEQYFGPGTRLTVT.

The chain uses TRBV3-1 (or the pseudogene TRBV3-2) and TRBJ2-1; 9 bases fit TRBD2. After removal of 4 bases from V and 7 bases from J, the junction contained 17 bases not matched to a gene. The germline CDR1 and CDR2 sequences are LGHDT and YNNKEL (reference sequence). The CDR3 contains 18 residues. Here the CDR3 reads CASSREISGTSPINEQFF. The CDR3 bases are TGTGCCAGCAGCCGAGAAATATCCGGGACTAGCCCGATAAATGAGCAGTTCTTC.

V usage is TRBV6-2 or TRBV6-3 and J usage is TRBJ2-1, with 7 positions matching TRBD2. V shed 0 bases and J 8 bases; nucleotides not matched to a gene: 7. Germline V CDR1 and CDR2: MNHEY, SVGEGT. The CDR3 contains 15 residues. The CDR3 DNA is TGTGCCAGCAGTTACTCGATCGGGACTAAGTATGAGCAGTTCTTC. Protein: CASSYSIGTKYEQFF.

The chain joins TRBV6-2 or TRBV6-3 to TRBJ2-1; 14 bases are shared with TRBD2. The V gene end was trimmed by 2 bases and the J gene end by 10 bases; junction bases not matched to a gene: 7. There are 16 residues in the CDR3. Germline V gene sequence: CDR1 MNHEY, CDR2 SVGEGT. The CDR3 DNA sequence: TGTGCCAGCAGTTACCTTGGACTAGCGGGAGGTGGCGAGCAGTTCTTC. It encodes CASSYLGLAGGGEQFF.

The genes are TRBV28 and TRBJ1-5, with 9 bases that match TRBD1. V shed 3 bases, J shed 3 bases, and the junction held 3 bases outside the gene matches. The length of the CDR3 is 15 residues. Germline-derived CDR1 and CDR2 are MDHEN and SYDVKM. CDR3 sequence: CASSLRTGVNQPQHF. The CDR3, as DNA: TGTGCCAGCAGTTTGCGGACAGGGGTCAATCAGCCCCAGCATTTT.